The 14 T cell receptor beta chains below all came from one sample that was sequenced in a study of T cells after yellow fever vaccination. MiXCR, run by TCRdb on the 5' RACE reads, gives a single entry per CDR3 protein. Of some 240,000 distinct CDR3 sequences in the sample, about 5.2% were seen once. The specimen comprised CD4+ T cells sorted from PBMCs, sampled on the day of the yellow fever booster vaccination. The receptors originated from a young man who received the YFV17D yellow fever vaccine.

This clonotype has just a few counts. The V and J genes are TRBV14 and TRBJ1-5; D gene unclear. The CDR3 is made up of 13 amino acids. In germline, CDR1 is SGHDN, CDR2 FVKESK. Trimming took off 4 bases at V and 4 bases at J, with 8 bases between the two ends. In DNA, the CDR3 is TGTGCCAGCAGCCGGAATAAAAATCAGCCCCAGCATTTT. Translated, it gives CASSRNKNQPQHF.

This clonotype was recorded a few times. The chain couples TRBV5-5 to TRBJ2-5, with 9 bases lining up with TRBD2. Germline V CDR1 and CDR2: SGHKS, YYEKEE (reference sequence). With 10 bases clipped from V and 3 bases from J, the junction kept 10 bases outside the gene matches. The CDR3 is made up of 14 amino acids. CDR3 sequence reads: CARIAGVQEETQYF. CDR3 DNA sequence: TGTGCCCGGATAGCGGGGGTTCAGGAAGAGACCCAGTACTTC.

The J gene is TRBJ1-2, the V gene TRBV20-1, with D tentatively TRBD1 (6 bases). Germline CDR1 and CDR2: DFQATT and SNEGSKA (reference sequence). The CDR3 extends over 14 amino acids. The V gene lost 4 bases and the J gene lost 8 bases, with 20 bases spanning the gap. CDR3 residues: CSAIPVGGESGYTF. Written as DNA, the CDR3 is TGCAGTGCTATCCCCGTGGGGGGCGAGTCGGGCTACACCTTC.

V gene TRBV6-2 or TRBV6-3 combines with J gene TRBJ2-7; tentative D call: TRBD1 (5 bases). The V end lost 2 bases, the J end lost 3 bases, and 11 bases lay between the germline ends. The CDR3 totals 14 residues. Germline assignment: CDR1 MNHEY and CDR2 SVGEGT. The CDR3 reads CASSYRTTSYEQYV. DNA of the CDR3: TGTGCCAGCAGTTACAGGACAACAAGCTACGAGCAGTACGTC.

This clonotype was counted at least ten times. This chain joins TRBV7-9 and TRBJ2-1; D unclear. Trimming stripped 5 bases from V and 9 bases from J, with 20 bases between. Germline V gene sequence: CDR1 SEHNR, CDR2 FQNEAQ (reference sequence). There are 15 residues in the CDR3. The CDR3, as DNA: TGTGCCAGCAGCCCGTCCACGTACATGGCGGTTGAGCAGTTCTTC. Protein product: CASSPSTYMAVEQFF.

This sequence joins TRBV7-8 and TRBJ1-2, with D perhaps TRBD1 (6 bases). This CDR3 has 16 amino acids. V gave up 5 bases and J gave up 5 bases, with 21 bases separating them. Germline V gene lookup returns CDR1 SGHVS and CDR2 FQNEAQ. CDR3 sequence reads: CASSQTKRTEAYGYTF. The CDR3 nucleotides are TGTGCCAGCAGCCAGACTAAACGGACAGAGGCGTATGGCTACACCTTC.

This clonotype has just a few counts. The chain recombines TRBV7-2 with TRBJ1-2; TRBD1 is a possible D gene (6 bases). This CDR3 comprises 13 residues. Looked up from germline, CDR1 is SGHTA and CDR2 is FQGNSA. Trimming took 4 bases from V and 8 from J, leaving 14 bases between them. The CDR3 protein is CASSSNRVRGYTF. CDR3 sequence (DNA): TGTGCCAGCAGCTCCAACAGGGTGAGAGGCTACACCTTC.

Only a few counts were recorded for this clonotype. The chain employs TRBV4-3 and TRBJ2-2; D not resolved. The CDR3 has 17 residues. The germline CDR1 and CDR2 sequences are LGHNA and YSLEER. V lost 0 bases to trimming and J lost 1 base, with 12 bases between them. The CDR3 region has the DNA TGCGCCAGCAGCCAAGATCCCCCCCGCGGGAACACCGGGGAGCTGTTTTTT. Amino acid sequence: CASSQDPPRGNTGELFF.

This clonotype was counted a few times. This chain links TRBV10-3 with TRBJ2-3; TRBD1 aligns across 12 bases. The germline V gene encodes CDR1 ENHRY and CDR2 SYGVKD. CDR3 length: 15 amino acids. After removal of 8 bases from V and 6 bases from J, the junction contained 9 bases not matched to a gene. The CDR3 reads CAIAGDRGRTDTQYF. The DNA for the CDR3 is TGTGCCATCGCGGGGGACAGGGGGCGGACTGATACGCAGTATTTT.

This clonotype was seen repeatedly, ten times or more. The chain couples TRBV5-1 to TRBJ2-2; tentative D call: TRBD1 (6 bases). Germline CDR1 is SGHRS and CDR2 is YFSETQ. The CDR3 extends over 16 amino acids. V was shortened by 4 bases and J by 4 bases, with 17 bases between the two germline ends. The CDR3 nucleotides read TGCGCCAGCAGCCCTGGCCAGGGGCTTGCCACCGGGGAGCTGTTTTTT. This codes for CASSPGQGLATGELFF. Full variable domain (rest looked up from reference TRBV5-1 and TRBJ2-2): KAGVTQTPRYLIKTRGQQVTLSCSPISGHRSVSWYQQTPGQGLQFLFEYFSETQRNKGNFPGRFSGRQFSNSRSEMNVSTLELGDSALYLCASSPGQGLATGELFFGEGSRLTVL.

This clonotype was recorded at least ten times. This chain uses TRBV6-2 or TRBV6-3 with TRBJ2-1; TRBD2 might be the D (6 bases). This CDR3 region has 16 residues. The germline V gene encodes CDR1 MNHEY and CDR2 SVGEGT. Trimming removed 6 bases at V and 3 bases at J, with 18 bases between. For the CDR3, the DNA is TGTGCCAGCAGGGAATTTACTTGGCGGGGCTACAATGAGCAGTTCTTC. Amino acid sequence: CASREFTWRGYNEQFF.

This clonotype was seen at least ten times. The rearrangement joins TRBV9 to TRBJ2-7; 8 bases map to TRBD1. Unmatched junction bases numbered 23, after V lost 4 bases and J lost 5 bases. Germline CDR1 is SGDLS and CDR2 is YYNGEE. The CDR3 has 19 residues. The CDR3 reads CASSPSGRTGLGDGHEQYF. The CDR3 region has the DNA TGTGCCAGCAGCCCAAGCGGTCGGACAGGGCTTGGGGATGGTCACGAGCAGTACTTC. Based on the CDR3 plus reference TRBV9 and TRBJ2-7, the full variable domain is DSGVTQTPKHLITATGQRVTLRCSPRSGDLSVYWYQQSLDQGLQFLIQYYNGEERAKGNILERFSAQQFPDLHSELNLSSLELGDSALYFCASSPSGRTGLGDGHEQYFGPGTRLTVT.

Ten or more counts support this clonotype. The chain has TRBV12-3 or TRBV12-4 and TRBJ2-2; no clear D. The V and J ends lost 1 base and 6 bases respectively, with 9 bases between them. CDR3 length: 14 amino acids. This chain's CDR3 is CASSLEDGPGELFF. The CDR3 DNA follows: TGTGCCAGCAGTTTAGAGGATGGCCCCGGGGAGCTGTTTTTT.

In this sample, this clonotype turned up a few times. The chain links TRBV16 to TRBJ1-2; the D gene is possibly TRBD1 (6 bases). Germline V gene sequence: CDR1 KGHSY, CDR2 FQNENV. V lost 5 bases and J 7 bases, leaving 17 bases between the germline ends. The CDR3 covers 14 residues. Here the CDR3 DNA reads TGTGCCAGCAGCTGGGGACAAACTCCCGCTGGCTACACCTTC. It specifies CASSWGQTPAGYTF.